This passage covers 7 T cell receptor beta chains from one sample sequenced in a study of T cells in women clearing cervical HPV infection. TCRdb's table, derived via immunoSEQ multiplex PCR, lists solely in-frame clones and lacks some. Found here are tens of thousands of clones; the top ten clones hold about 4.5%. The source material was blood buffy coat. The receptors shown here come from a woman aged 18 to 69 with a cervical HPV16 infection that either progressed to CIN3+ or cleared (not recorded which).

Note on this clone: With the read ending 3 residues before the CDR3 end, the germline J gene is used to fill in that end. The chain couples TRBV19 to TRBJ2-2, with a possible D match to TRBD2 (5 bases). The CDR3 sequence is 12 residues long. The germline V gene encodes CDR1 LNHDA and CDR2 SQIVND (reference sequence). The sequenced CDR3 bases are TGTGCCAGTAGTAGGGCGGGCGAAAAG. It yields the protein CASSRAGEK. The full CDR3 sequence reads CASSRAGEKLFF.

With regard to this clone: The CDR3 extends 3 residues past the end of the read, so its final part is completed from the germline J gene. The rearrangement joins TRBV29-1 to TRBJ1-2, with TRBD1 identical over 10 bases. The CDR3 extends over 14 amino acids. Germline V gene data show CDR1 as SQVTM and CDR2 as ANQGSEA. The V gene end was trimmed by 0 bases and the J gene end by 5 bases; junction bases not matched to a gene: 3. The CDR3 DNA, read in part, is TGCAGCGTTGAAGACCCGGACAGGGGGTATGGC. Its translation is CSVEDPDRGYG. From start to end, the CDR3 is CSVEDPDRGYGYTF.

Concerning this clone itself: The CDR3 is cut off 3 residues early in the read; its end comes from the germline J gene. V usage is TRBV19 and J usage is TRBJ1-2; 8 bases map to TRBD1. Germline loops: CDR1 LNHDA, CDR2 SQIVND (reference sequence). The length of the CDR3 is 14 residues. The CDR3 bases that were read are TGTGCCAGTAGTACTCTCGGACAGGGACTTAGC. Protein: CASSTLGQGLS. The entire CDR3 protein is CASSTLGQGLSYTF.

Turning to this clone: The read stops 3 residues short of the end of the CDR3; the missing end is completed from the germline J gene. The chain combines TRBV30 with TRBJ1-3; 9 nucleotides align to TRBD1. The ends lost 3 bases at V and 3 bases at J; junction bases unmatched: 6. CDR1 is GTSNPN, CDR2 SVGIG, per germline (reference sequence). This CDR3 is built from 15 residues. CDR3 residues: CAWSARDRVGNTIYF. Incomplete CDR3 DNA: TGTGCCTGGAGCGCCCGGGACAGGGTTGGAAACACC.

For this clone: The CDR3 end lies 3 residues beyond the end of the read and is filled in from the germline J gene. The chain combines TRBV6-1 with TRBJ2-7, with D tentatively TRBD1 (5 bases). CDR1 is MNHNS, CDR2 SASEGT, per germline. Trimming cost V 4 bases and J 4 bases, with 8 bases left between them. The CDR3 covers 12 residues. The CDR3 region is CASSAGQYEQYF. The CDR3 DNA, read in part, is TGTGCCAGCAGTGCAGGACAATACGAG.

Of note for this clone: Read data end 3 residues before the CDR3 end; the end is taken from the germline J gene. The gene calls are TRBV10-1 and TRBJ1-4, with a weak D call TRBD1 (6 bases). The CDR3 totals 16 residues. Per the germline V gene, CDR1 is WNHNN and CDR2 is SYGVQD (reference sequence). Trimming cost V 2 bases and J 4 bases, with 14 bases left between them. The CDR3 DNA, read in part, is TGCGCCAGCAGTGAGAGGTCCGACAGGTATAATGAAAAA. Residues: CASSERSDRYNEK. The full CDR3 sequence reads CASSERSDRYNEKLFF.

With respect to this clone: The read terminates 3 residues ahead of where the CDR3 ends, so the germline J gene completes it. The rearrangement joins TRBV20-1 to TRBJ2-7, with 11 bases matching TRBD2. The germline gives CDR1 DFQATT, CDR2 SNEGSKA (reference sequence). The ends lost 3 bases at V and 3 bases at J; junction bases unmatched: 4. The CDR3 consists of 14 residues. CDR3 bases read: TGCAGTGCTAGGACCGGGACTAGCGGCTACGAG. As protein: CSARTGTSGYE. The whole CDR3 is CSARTGTSGYEQYF.